The 17 T cell receptor beta chains given below trace back to one sample, sequenced in a study of blood T cell repertoires in COVID-19. Some clones are missing from TCRdb's copy, which holds only in-frame ones; the method was immunoSEQ multiplex PCR. The sample has around 270,000 clones, 85% to 90% seen once; the top ten hold about 5.2%. The sequencing input was peripheral blood. The origin of the receptors is a woman aged 55-70 years with COVID-19, enrolled during active disease.

The chain links TRBV30 to TRBJ2-2, with 10 bases that match TRBD1. In germline, CDR1 is GTSNPN, CDR2 SVGIG (reference sequence). The V and J ends lost 3 bases and 6 bases, in that order; junction bases with no gene match: 1. This CDR3 spans 13 amino acids. The CDR3 DNA is TGTGCCTGGAGGACAGGGGGCCCCGGGGAGCTGTTTTTT. It translates to CAWRTGGPGELFF.

V gene TRBV10-3 combines with J gene TRBJ2-7; D may be TRBD1 (5 bases). The CDR3 is 13 residues long. Germline V gene lookup returns CDR1 ENHRY and CDR2 SYGVKD. Trimming removed 2 bases from V and 6 bases from J, with 11 bases in between. CDR3 coding DNA: TGTGCCATCAGTGAGAACCAGGGCACCGAGCAGTACTTC. It is translated as CAISENQGTEQYF.

The chain has TRBV5-1 and TRBJ2-2; 7 bases map to TRBD2. Looked up from germline, CDR1 is SGHRS and CDR2 is YFSETQ. With V trimmed by 1 base and J by 9 bases, 9 bases remained unmatched. The CDR3 has 15 residues. CDR3 bases: TGCGCCAGCAGCTTGACGGAGGGAGGGTACCGGGAGCTGTTTTTT. This translates into CASSLTEGGYRELFF.

The CDR3 DNA follows: TGTGCCAGCAGCTTAGGGGCAGGGTTTAGCGAGCAGTACTTC. The encoded protein is CASSLGAGFSEQYF. This chain links TRBV7-9 with TRBJ2-7; tentatively, D is TRBD1 (5 bases). Germline values: CDR1 SEHNR, CDR2 FQNEAQ (reference sequence). This CDR3 is 14 amino acids long. V dropped 1 base and J dropped 6 bases, with 13 bases sitting between them.

This chain connects TRBV30 to TRBJ2-5; tentatively, D is TRBD2 (5 bases). V gave up 0 bases and J gave up 7 bases, with 12 bases separating them. This CDR3 region has 13 residues. The germline V gene has CDR1 GTSNPN and CDR2 SVGIG (reference sequence). The CDR3 bases are TGTGCCTGGAGTGTATCCGGCCGGGGGACCCAGTACTTC. Protein product: CAWSVSGRGTQYF.

This chain joins TRBV30 and TRBJ1-1, with 7 bases matching TRBD1. The junction had 5 bases not matched to a gene; V was cut back by 3 bases and J by 4 bases. The CDR3 is 13 residues long. Germline V gene sequence: CDR1 GTSNPN, CDR2 SVGIG (reference sequence). CDR3 nucleotide sequence: TGTGCCTGGAGAACAGGGGCCGGCACTGAAGCTTTCTTT. Translation: CAWRTGAGTEAFF.

The chain couples TRBV4-2 to TRBJ2-3; D gene ambiguous. V lost 1 base to trimming and J lost 6 bases, with 8 bases between them. The CDR3 loop spans 13 amino acids. The germline V gene encodes CDR1 LGHNA and CDR2 YNFKEQ. This CDR3 reads CASSQVNADTQYF. The CDR3 nucleotides are TGTGCCAGCAGCCAAGTCAATGCGGATACGCAGTATTTT.

The chain recombines TRBV27 with TRBJ1-1; 7 nucleotides align to TRBD1. Germline lookup yields CDR1 MNHEY and CDR2 SMNVEV (reference sequence). The CDR3 loop spans 13 amino acids. With 3 bases clipped from V and 9 bases from J, the junction kept 7 bases outside the gene matches. The CDR3 sequence is CASSLKGATQAFF. The CDR3 DNA sequence: TGTGCCAGCAGTTTGAAGGGGGCTACCCAAGCTTTCTTT.

The V and J genes are TRBV9 and TRBJ2-1; TRBD2 matches 15 bases. Germline CDR1 is SGDLS and CDR2 is YYNGEE. The CDR3 totals 15 residues. J was trimmed by 9 bases and V by 4 bases; bases with no gene match: 5. The chain's CDR3 is CASSTWTSGRAEQFF. CDR3 nucleotide sequence: TGTGCCAGCAGCACTTGGACTAGCGGGAGGGCTGAGCAGTTCTTC.

This sequence joins TRBV18 and TRBJ2-1, with TRBD2 matching over 8 bases. The length of the CDR3 is 15 residues. With 3 bases clipped from V and 5 bases from J, the junction kept 6 bases outside the gene matches. Looked up from germline, CDR1 is KGHSH and CDR2 is LQKENI. For the CDR3, the DNA is TGTGCCAGCTCACCCAGCTTAGCGGGGAACAATGAGCAGTTCTTC. Its translation is CASSPSLAGNNEQFF.

The CDR3 sequence: CASSTGLHYGYTF. The CDR3 DNA sequence: TGTGCCAGCAGCACGGGACTTCACTATGGCTACACCTTC. The chain carries TRBV7-2 and TRBJ1-2, with D perhaps TRBD1 (5 bases). The CDR3 runs to 13 residues. CDR1 and CDR2 from the germline V gene are SGHTA and FQGNSA. The V and J ends lost 5 bases and 3 bases respectively, with 10 bases between them.

The chain couples TRBV3-1 (or the pseudogene TRBV3-2) to TRBJ2-2; 7 bases align to TRBD2. The V segment lost 4 bases and the J segment 5 bases; nucleotides outside the gene matches: 10. In germline, CDR1 is LGHDT, CDR2 YNNKEL (reference sequence). The CDR3 extends over 16 amino acids. The CDR3 is CASSLLAGVQTGELFF. Written as DNA, the CDR3 is TGTGCCAGCAGCCTACTGGCGGGAGTTCAGACCGGGGAGCTGTTTTTT.

This rearrangement joins TRBV7-9 to TRBJ2-4; 9 bases match TRBD1. Germline CDR1 reads SEHNR; CDR2 reads FQNEAQ (reference sequence). The length of the CDR3 is 17 residues. After removal of 5 bases from V and 0 bases from J, the junction contained 8 bases not matched to a gene. The CDR3 region has the DNA TGTGCCAGCAGCCCGCGACAGGGGGAACTAGCCAAAAACATTCAGTACTTC. Translated, it gives CASSPRQGELAKNIQYF.

The chain joins TRBV6-5 to TRBJ1-2; TRBD1 agrees at 7 bases. CDR3 size: 14 residues. V dropped 6 bases and J dropped 3; count of bases not matched to a gene: 7. Germline values: CDR1 MNHEY, CDR2 SVGAGI. As DNA, the CDR3 is TGTGCCAGCAGCGCCGGACAGGCTGACTATGGCTACACCTTC. It is translated as CASSAGQADYGYTF.

The V and J genes are TRBV19 and TRBJ1-2; weak D call: TRBD1 (5 bases). The V end was cut by 3 bases, the J end by 3 bases, with 14 bases between. The CDR3 is 15 residues long. CDR1 and CDR2 (germline): LNHDA, SQIVND (reference sequence). Written as DNA, the CDR3 is TGTGCCAGTAGTATGGAGGGGTCGGGGGACTATGGCTACACCTTC. Its translation: CASSMEGSGDYGYTF.

The chain combines TRBV4-3 with TRBJ1-1; D is ambiguous. CDR1 is LGHNA and CDR2 is YSLEER in the germline V gene. The CDR3 is 13 amino acids. V shed 1 base and J shed 4 bases, with 7 bases lying between them. The CDR3 nucleotides are TGCGCCAGCAGCCAAGTTCGGGGCACTGAAGCTTTCTTT. Translating gives CASSQVRGTEAFF.

The CDR3 DNA reads as TGTGCCTGGAGTGTATCAGGGGGCCGGGAAAAACTGTTTTTT. Encoded protein: CAWSVSGGREKLFF. This chain joins TRBV30 and TRBJ1-4, with TRBD1 identical over 8 bases. The CDR3 totals 14 residues. Losses at the gene ends were 0 bases for V and 8 bases for J; bases not matched to a gene: 5. Germline CDR1 and CDR2: GTSNPN and SVGIG (reference sequence).